The present T cell receptor (beta chain) was sequenced within a study of regulatory T cells in long-lasting Graves disease. CDR1 and CDR2 from the germline V gene are DFQATT and SNEGSKA (reference sequence). The CDR3 totals 12 residues. Study observations and caveats: Whereas new patients shared 800 to 1,000 public clonotypes, persistent patients shared more, at about 2,700. Limited sample numbers may have lowered accuracy.

A word on this clonotype: The antigen remains unidentified.

The time point was: newly diagnosed GD, antithyroid drugs for less than 3 months. Making the TCR library involved RNA that had been extracted from PBMCs. In building TCR beta libraries, iRepertoire HTBI primers were used together with Arm-PCR of CDR3 regions. TCRdb ran MiXCR on the multiplex PCR reads and lists one entry per CDR3 protein. The table lists over 300,000 distinct CDR3 sequences, 15% to 18% of them singletons. The sequence derives from a female donor with Graves disease. The sample was peripheral blood mononuclear cells (PBMCs), taken at new diagnosis, from a patient treated with antithyroid drugs. The chain uses TRBV20-1 and TRBJ2-7; D possibly corresponds to TRBD1 (7 bases). CDR3 residues: CMGQGGSYEQYF. The DNA of the CDR3 is TGCATGGGGCAGGGGGGCTCCTACGAGCAGTACTTC.